The sequence of this TCR beta chain was determined in a study of blood T cell repertoires in COVID-19. The overall study: Some COVID-19 samples were acute and others convalescent; all came from the United States, Italy and Spain. Sample material is recorded as cDNA or gDNA derived from T cells, B-cell-depleted T cells, or PBMCs.

Only in-frame clones appear in the TCRdb table, and some are missing; sequencing was by immunoSEQ multiplex PCR. The table lists under 150,000 clones, roughly 85% of them singletons, with 10% to 15% in the top ten. The CDR3 is 14 amino acids. The V and J ends lost 6 bases and 8 bases, in that order; junction bases with no gene match: 11. In germline, CDR1 is KGHSH, CDR2 LQKENI. The sequenced material came from peripheral blood. This sequence was found in a human donor in a cohort sampled during active COVID-19. The rearrangement links TRBV18 to TRBJ1-1; 8 bases are shared with TRBD1. CDR3: CASSTGTGEREAFF. The CDR3 DNA is TGTGCCAGCTCCACCGGGACAGGAGAAAGAGAAGCTTTCTTT.